This note documents a single T cell receptor (beta chain) sequence. What it binds is not known. Here immunoSEQ multiplex PCR was the method, and the copy in TCRdb shows in-frame clones only, minus some. The sample consists of around 150,000 clones, roughly 94% of them appearing once. This sample was included in a study of OX40 agonist ivuxolimab in advanced cancers. Across the study: Ivuxolimab, an antibody that agonizes OX40 (CD134), was administered to the patients. At 0.01 to 10 mg/kg, ivuxolimab was administered intravenously to patients every 2 weeks. Regarding the study as a whole: Clones of CD4+ and CD8+ blood T cells grew by week 6 at doses of 0.1 to 3.0 mg/kg. What antigens the expanded peripheral T cells recognized was never established.

Germline V CDR1 and CDR2: SGHRS, YFSETQ. Trimming pared 2 bases from V and 2 bases from J, leaving 10 bases between. The CDR3 length is 14 residues. This TCR came from an adult with an advanced solid tumor such as melanoma, head and neck, liver or kidney cancer. The V gene is TRBV5-1, the J gene TRBJ1-1; no reliable D call. The source material was CD4+ or CD8+ T cells sorted from blood, sampled in a trial of the OX40 agonist ivuxolimab. The CDR3 is CASSLWTVNTEAFF. The CDR3 DNA reads TGCGCCAGCAGCTTATGGACGGTAAACACTGAAGCTTTCTTT.